Given below is one TCR beta chain in context. Its antigen is not identified. The sample is drawn from a study of T cell repertoires in cytomegalovirus infection. There are 14 residues in the CDR3. Trimming took off 0 bases at V and 10 bases at J, with 15 bases between the two ends. CDR1 is MNHEY and CDR2 is SVGEGT in the germline V gene. A single record per CDR3 protein comes from TCRdb applying MiXCR to the reads. The table includes 750,000 to 950,000 distinct CDR3 sequences, 25% to 30% detected once. V usage is TRBV6-2 or TRBV6-3 and J usage is TRBJ1-2, with D unclear. This specimen was cultured CD8+ T cells from PBMCs, taken from culture after CMV antigen stimulation. This TCR derives from a human donor in good health (CMV status not recorded). Some clones in this sample may be carry-over from other donors' samples. CDR3 loop: CASSYSVAHGDYTF. CDR3 in DNA: TGTGCCAGCAGTTACTCTGTGGCTCACGGTGACTACACCTTC.